Here is one T cell receptor (beta chain) with its context. Its target is not known. This specimen comes from a study of shared clonotypes between healthy human individuals. General observations from the study: Tissue TCR repertoires likely differ from these blood-only repertoires. In having few donors, the study represented limited genetic and exposure-history diversity.

CD45RO-negative CD8 cells positively selected for CCR7 made up the naive population, which excluded terminally differentiated effector memory CD45RA+ cells. Deep-level assay runs were performed. Profiling relied on immunoSEQ multiplex PCR, and the TCRdb table lists in-frame clones only, not all of them. The sample includes 2 million or so clones, approximately 95% of them seen just once. The CDR3 covers 15 residues. Germline lookup yields CDR1 SGHTS and CDR2 YDEGEE. V lost 1 base and J 3 bases, leaving 13 bases between the germline ends. The receptor's source is a young man in good health. The rearrangement links TRBV5-8 to TRBJ2-5; no reliable D call. Source material: naive CD8+ T cells sorted from blood. This CDR3 is CASSLPLWEEETQYF. As DNA, the CDR3 is TGTGCCAGCAGCTTGCCCCTCTGGGAAGAAGAGACCCAGTACTTC.